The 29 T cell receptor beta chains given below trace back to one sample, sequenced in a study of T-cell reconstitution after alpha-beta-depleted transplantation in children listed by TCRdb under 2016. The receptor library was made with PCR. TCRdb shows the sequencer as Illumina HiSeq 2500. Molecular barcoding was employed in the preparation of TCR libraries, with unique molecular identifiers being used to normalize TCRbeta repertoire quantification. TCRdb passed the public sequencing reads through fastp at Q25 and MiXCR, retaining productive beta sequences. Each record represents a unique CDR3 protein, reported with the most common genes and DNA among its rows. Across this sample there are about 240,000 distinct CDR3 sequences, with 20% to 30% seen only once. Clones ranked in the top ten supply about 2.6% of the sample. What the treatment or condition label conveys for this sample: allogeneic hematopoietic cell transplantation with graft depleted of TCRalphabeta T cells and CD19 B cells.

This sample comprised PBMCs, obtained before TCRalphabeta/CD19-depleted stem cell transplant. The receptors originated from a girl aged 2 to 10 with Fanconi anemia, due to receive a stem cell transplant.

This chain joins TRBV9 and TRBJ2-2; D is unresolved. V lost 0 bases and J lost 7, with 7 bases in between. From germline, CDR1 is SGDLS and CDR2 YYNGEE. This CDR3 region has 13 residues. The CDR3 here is CASSVGSFGELFF. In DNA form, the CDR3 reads TGTGCCAGCAGCGTAGGATCTTTCGGGGAGCTGTTTTTT.

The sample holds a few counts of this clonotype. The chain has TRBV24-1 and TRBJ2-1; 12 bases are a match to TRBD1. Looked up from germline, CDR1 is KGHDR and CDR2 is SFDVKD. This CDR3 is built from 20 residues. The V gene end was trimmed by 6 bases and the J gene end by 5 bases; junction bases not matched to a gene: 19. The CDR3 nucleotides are TGTGCCACCAGTCCGACTTCCGGGACAGGGGGCCGCCGAGGGCACAATGAGCAGTTCTTC. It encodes CATSPTSGTGGRRGHNEQFF.

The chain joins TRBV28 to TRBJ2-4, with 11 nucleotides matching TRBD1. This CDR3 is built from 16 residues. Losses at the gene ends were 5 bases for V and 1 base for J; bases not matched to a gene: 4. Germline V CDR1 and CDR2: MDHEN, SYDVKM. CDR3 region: CASSPGTGGAKNIQYF. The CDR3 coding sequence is TGTGCCAGCAGTCCCGGGACAGGGGGGGCCAAAAACATTCAGTACTTC.

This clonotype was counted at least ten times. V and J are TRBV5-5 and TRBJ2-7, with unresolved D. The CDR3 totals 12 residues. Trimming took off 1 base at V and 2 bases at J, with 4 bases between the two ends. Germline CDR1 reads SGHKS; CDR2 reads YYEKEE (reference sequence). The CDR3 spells CASSLSTYEQYF. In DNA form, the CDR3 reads TGTGCCAGCAGCTTGTCGACCTACGAGCAGTACTTC.

The DNA of the CDR3 is TGCAGTGCTAGAAGTCCGCCCGGTTGGACCACGAACACCGGGGAGCTGTTTTTT. It translates to CSARSPPGWTTNTGELFF. The rearrangement uses TRBV20-1 and TRBJ2-2; D is ambiguous. Germline CDR1 reads DFQATT; CDR2 reads SNEGSKA (reference sequence). The V and J ends lost 2 bases and 0 bases respectively, with 19 bases between them. The CDR3 contains 18 residues.

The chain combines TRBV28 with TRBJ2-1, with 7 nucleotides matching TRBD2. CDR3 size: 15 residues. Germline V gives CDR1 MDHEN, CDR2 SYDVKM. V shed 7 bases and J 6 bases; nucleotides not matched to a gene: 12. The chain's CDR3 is CASTLVGGPLNEQFF. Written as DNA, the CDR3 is TGTGCCAGCACCCTAGTGGGAGGGCCCCTCAATGAGCAGTTCTTC.

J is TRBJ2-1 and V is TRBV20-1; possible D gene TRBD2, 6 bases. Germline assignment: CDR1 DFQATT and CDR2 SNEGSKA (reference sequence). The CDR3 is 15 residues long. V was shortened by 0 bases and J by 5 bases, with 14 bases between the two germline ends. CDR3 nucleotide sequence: TGCAGTGCTAGAGACGGGGGAAAGTTGCACAATGAGCAGTTCTTC. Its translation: CSARDGGKLHNEQFF.

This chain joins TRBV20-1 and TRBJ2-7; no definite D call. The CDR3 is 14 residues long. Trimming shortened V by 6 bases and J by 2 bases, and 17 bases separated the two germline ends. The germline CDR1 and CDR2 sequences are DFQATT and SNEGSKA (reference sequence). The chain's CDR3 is CSADSLDGTYEQYF. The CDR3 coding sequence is TGCAGTGCAGACTCCCTGGACGGAACCTACGAGCAGTACTTC.

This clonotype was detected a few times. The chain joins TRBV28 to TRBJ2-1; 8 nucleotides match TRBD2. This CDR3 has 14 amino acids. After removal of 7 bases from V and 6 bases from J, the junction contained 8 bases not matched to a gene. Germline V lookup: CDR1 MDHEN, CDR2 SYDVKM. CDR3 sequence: CASKPAGEINEQFF. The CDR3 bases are TGTGCCAGCAAGCCAGCGGGGGAGATCAATGAGCAGTTCTTC.

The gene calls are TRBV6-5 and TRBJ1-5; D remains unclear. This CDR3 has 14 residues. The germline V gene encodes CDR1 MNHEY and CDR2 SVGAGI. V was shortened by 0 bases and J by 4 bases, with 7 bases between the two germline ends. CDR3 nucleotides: TGTGCCAGCAGTTACTCGAAAAGGAATCAGCCCCAGCATTTT. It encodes CASSYSKRNQPQHF.

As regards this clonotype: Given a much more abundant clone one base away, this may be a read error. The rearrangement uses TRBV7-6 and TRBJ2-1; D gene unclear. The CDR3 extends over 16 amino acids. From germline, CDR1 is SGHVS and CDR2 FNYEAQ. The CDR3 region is CASSLSLLITNNGQFF. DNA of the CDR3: TGTGCCAGCAGCTTATCCCTCCTCATAACCAACAATGGGCAGTTCTTC.

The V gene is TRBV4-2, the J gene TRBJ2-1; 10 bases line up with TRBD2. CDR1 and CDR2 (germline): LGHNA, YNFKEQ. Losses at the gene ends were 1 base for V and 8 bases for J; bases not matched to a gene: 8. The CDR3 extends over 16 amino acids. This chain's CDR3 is CASSQVSSGSFYEQFF. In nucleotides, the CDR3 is TGTGCCAGCAGCCAAGTTTCTAGCGGGAGCTTCTATGAGCAGTTCTTC.

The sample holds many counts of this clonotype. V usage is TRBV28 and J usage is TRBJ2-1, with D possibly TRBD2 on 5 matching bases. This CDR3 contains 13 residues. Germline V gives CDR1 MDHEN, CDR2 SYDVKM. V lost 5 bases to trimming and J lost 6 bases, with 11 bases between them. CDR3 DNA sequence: TGTGCCAGCAGTCCCGGGGTCGTCAATGAGCAGTTCTTC. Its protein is CASSPGVVNEQFF.

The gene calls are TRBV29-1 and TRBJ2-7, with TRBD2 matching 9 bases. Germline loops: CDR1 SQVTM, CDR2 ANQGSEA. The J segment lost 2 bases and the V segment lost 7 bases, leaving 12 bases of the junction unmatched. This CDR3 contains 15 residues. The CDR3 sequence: CSASRPGLATYEQYF. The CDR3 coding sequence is TGCAGCGCTAGCCGACCGGGACTAGCTACCTACGAGCAGTACTTC.

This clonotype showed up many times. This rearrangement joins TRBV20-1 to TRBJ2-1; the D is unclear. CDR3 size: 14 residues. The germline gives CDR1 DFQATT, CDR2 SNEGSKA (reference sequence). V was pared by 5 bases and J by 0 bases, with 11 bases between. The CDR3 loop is CSAFRPPSYNEQFF. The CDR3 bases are TGCAGTGCTTTTCGACCCCCCTCCTACAATGAGCAGTTCTTC.

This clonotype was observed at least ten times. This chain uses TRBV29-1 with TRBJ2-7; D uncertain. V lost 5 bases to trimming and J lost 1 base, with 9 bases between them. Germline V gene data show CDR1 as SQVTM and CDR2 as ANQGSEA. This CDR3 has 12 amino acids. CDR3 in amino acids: CSVLGISYEQYF. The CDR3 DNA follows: TGCAGCGTTTTGGGCATTTCCTACGAGCAGTACTTC.

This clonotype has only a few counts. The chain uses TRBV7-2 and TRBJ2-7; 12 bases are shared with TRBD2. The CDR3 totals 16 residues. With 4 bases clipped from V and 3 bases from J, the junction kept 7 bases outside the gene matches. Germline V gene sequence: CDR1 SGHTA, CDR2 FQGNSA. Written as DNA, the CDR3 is TGTGCCAGCAGCTCCCGACTAGCGGGGGCTATCTACGAGCAGTACTTC. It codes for CASSSRLAGAIYEQYF. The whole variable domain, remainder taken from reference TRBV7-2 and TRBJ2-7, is GAGVSQSPSNKVTEKGKDVELRCDPISGHTALYWYRQSLGQGLEFLIYFQGNSAPDKSGLPSDRFSAERTGGSVSTLTIQRTQQEDSAVYLCASSSRLAGAIYEQYFGPGTRLTVT.

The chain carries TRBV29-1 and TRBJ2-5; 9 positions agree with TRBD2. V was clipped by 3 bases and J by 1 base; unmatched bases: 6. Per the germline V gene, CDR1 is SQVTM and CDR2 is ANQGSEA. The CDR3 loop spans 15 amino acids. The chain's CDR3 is CSVDRLAGTQETQYF. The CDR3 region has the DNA TGCAGCGTTGATCGTCTAGCGGGGACCCAAGAGACCCAGTACTTC.

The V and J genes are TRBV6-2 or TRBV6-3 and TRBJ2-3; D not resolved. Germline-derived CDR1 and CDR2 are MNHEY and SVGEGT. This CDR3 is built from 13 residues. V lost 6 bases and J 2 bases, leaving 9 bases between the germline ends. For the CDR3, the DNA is TGTGCCAGCAGACAATCCTCCACAGATACGCAGTATTTT. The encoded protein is CASRQSSTDTQYF.

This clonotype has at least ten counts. Written as DNA, the CDR3 is TGTGCCAGCAGCTTAGCCGGGAGGGAGGGAGCTTTCTTT. Translation gives CASSLAGREGAFF. The gene calls are TRBV7-2 and TRBJ1-1; D not certain. Germline lookup yields CDR1 SGHTA and CDR2 FQGNSA. The V gene lost 0 bases and the J gene lost 10 bases, with 12 bases spanning the gap. The CDR3 has 13 amino acids.

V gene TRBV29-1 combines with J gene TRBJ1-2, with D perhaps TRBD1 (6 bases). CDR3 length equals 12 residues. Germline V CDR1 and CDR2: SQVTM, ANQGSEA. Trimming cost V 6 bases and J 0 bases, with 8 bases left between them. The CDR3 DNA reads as TGCAGCGTGGGACACCCTAACTATGGCTACACCTTC. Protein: CSVGHPNYGYTF.

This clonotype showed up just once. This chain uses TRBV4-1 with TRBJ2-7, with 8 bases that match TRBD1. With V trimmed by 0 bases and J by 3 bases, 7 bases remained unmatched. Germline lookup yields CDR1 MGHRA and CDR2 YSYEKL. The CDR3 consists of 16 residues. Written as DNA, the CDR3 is TGCGCCAGCAGCCAAGATATCCAGGGGGCCAGCTACGAGCAGTACTTC. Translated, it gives CASSQDIQGASYEQYF.

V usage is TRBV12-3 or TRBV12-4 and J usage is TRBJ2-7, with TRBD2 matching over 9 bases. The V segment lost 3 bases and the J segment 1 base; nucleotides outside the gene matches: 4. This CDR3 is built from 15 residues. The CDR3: CASSFVAGASYEQYF. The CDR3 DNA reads TGTGCCAGCAGTTTCGTAGCGGGGGCGTCCTACGAGCAGTACTTC.

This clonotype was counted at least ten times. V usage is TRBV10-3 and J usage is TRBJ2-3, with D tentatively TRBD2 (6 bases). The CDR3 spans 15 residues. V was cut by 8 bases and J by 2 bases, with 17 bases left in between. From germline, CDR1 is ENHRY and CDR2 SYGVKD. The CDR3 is CAIALRGGVTDTQYF. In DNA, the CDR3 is TGTGCCATCGCACTCCGCGGCGGGGTCACAGATACGCAGTATTTT.

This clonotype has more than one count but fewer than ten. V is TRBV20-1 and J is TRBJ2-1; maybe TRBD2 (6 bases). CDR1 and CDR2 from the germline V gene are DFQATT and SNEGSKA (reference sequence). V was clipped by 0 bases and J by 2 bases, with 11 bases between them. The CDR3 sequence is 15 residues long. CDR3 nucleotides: TGCAGTGCTAGAGATAGGCGACTAGCCTACAATGAGCAGTTCTTC. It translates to CSARDRRLAYNEQFF.

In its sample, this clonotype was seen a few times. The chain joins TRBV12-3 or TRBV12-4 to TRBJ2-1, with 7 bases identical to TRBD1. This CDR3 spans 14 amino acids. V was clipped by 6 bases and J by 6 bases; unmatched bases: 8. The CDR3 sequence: CASSSQGSRNEQFF. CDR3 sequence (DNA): TGTGCCAGCAGCTCACAGGGGTCGCGCAATGAGCAGTTCTTC.

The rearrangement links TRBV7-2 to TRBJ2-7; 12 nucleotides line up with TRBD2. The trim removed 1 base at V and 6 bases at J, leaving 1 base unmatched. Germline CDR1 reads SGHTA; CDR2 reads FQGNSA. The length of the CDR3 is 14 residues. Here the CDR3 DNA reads TGTGCCAGCAGCTTAGGACTAGCGGGAGCCGAGCAGTACTTC. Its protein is CASSLGLAGAEQYF.

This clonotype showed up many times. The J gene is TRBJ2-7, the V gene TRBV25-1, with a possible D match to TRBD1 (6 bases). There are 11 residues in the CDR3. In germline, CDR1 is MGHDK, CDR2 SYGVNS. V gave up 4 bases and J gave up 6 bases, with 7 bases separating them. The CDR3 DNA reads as TGTGCCAGCAGTGGAGGGGGCGAGCAGTACTTC. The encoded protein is CASSGGGEQYF.

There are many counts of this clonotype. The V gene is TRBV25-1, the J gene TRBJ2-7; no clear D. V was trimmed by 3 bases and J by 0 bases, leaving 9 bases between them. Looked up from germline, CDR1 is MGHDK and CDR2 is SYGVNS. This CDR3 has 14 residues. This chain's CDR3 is CASSEGAFSYEQYF. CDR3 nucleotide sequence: TGTGCCAGCAGTGAGGGCGCCTTCTCCTACGAGCAGTACTTC.